These 19 T cell receptor beta chains originate from one sample sequenced in a study of blood T cell repertoires in COVID-19. Generated by immunoSEQ multiplex PCR, the TCRdb table keeps only in-frame clones and is missing some. The data hold approximately 170,000 clones, with 85% to 90% observed a single time. The sample comprised peripheral blood. The receptors were sampled from a woman in her 70s with acute or convalescent COVID-19.

This clone has only one observation. The chain uses TRBV19 and TRBJ1-6, with TRBD1 identical over 9 bases. Per the germline V gene, CDR1 is LNHDA and CDR2 is SQIVND (reference sequence). Trimming removed 5 bases from V and 10 bases from J; junction bases left unmatched: 6. The CDR3 contains 14 residues. The CDR3 DNA reads as TGTGCCAGTAGTCGAACAGGGGGCTCGTCACCCCTCCACTTT. Protein: CASSRTGGSSPLHF.

This clone was found once. The chain is built from TRBV10-2 and TRBJ1-3; D gene uncertain. This CDR3 has 12 amino acids. The V end was cut by 2 bases, the J end by 4 bases, with 3 bases between. Germline V CDR1 and CDR2: WSHSY, SAAADI. The CDR3, as DNA: TGCGCCAGCAGTGAGCCGGGAAACACCATATATTTT. This sequence encodes CASSEPGNTIYF.

This chain connects TRBV7-9 to TRBJ2-7; 7 bases are a match to TRBD1. Germline V CDR1 and CDR2: SEHNR, FQNEAQ (reference sequence). This CDR3 spans 15 amino acids. J gave up 6 bases and V 3 bases, and 11 bases lay outside the gene matches. CDR3 nucleotides: TGTGCCAGCAGCTTGCTAACAGGGGTACAGGGCGAGCAGTACTTC. Encoded protein: CASSLLTGVQGEQYF.

The chain has TRBV28 and TRBJ1-2; TRBD1 agrees at 8 bases. Trimming took 4 bases from V and 3 from J; bases not matched to a gene: 4. This CDR3 region has 14 residues. In germline, CDR1 is MDHEN, CDR2 SYDVKM. The CDR3 here is CASSSGGADYGYTF. The CDR3 nucleotides read TGTGCCAGCAGTTCAGGGGGCGCGGACTATGGCTACACCTTC.

This rearrangement joins TRBV9 to TRBJ1-5, with a possible D match to TRBD1 (5 bases). The germline V gene has CDR1 SGDLS and CDR2 YYNGEE. The CDR3 loop spans 13 amino acids. The V and J ends lost 0 bases and 4 bases respectively, with 5 bases between them. The CDR3 spells CASSVGQNQPQHF. The CDR3 region has the DNA TGTGCCAGCAGCGTAGGACAGAATCAGCCCCAGCATTTT.

Regarding this clone: The same CDR3 is also encoded by other DNA sequences in this sample. The V call is TRBV6-5, the J call TRBJ2-1, with D hard to call. The V end lost 2 bases, the J end lost 8 bases, and 4 bases lay between the germline ends. In germline, CDR1 is MNHEY, CDR2 SVGAGI. The CDR3 runs 11 residues. Here the CDR3 DNA reads TGTGCCAGCAGTTACCTAGATGAGCAGTTCTTC. This sequence encodes CASSYLDEQFF.

This chain links TRBV3-1 (or the pseudogene TRBV3-2) with TRBJ2-3; TRBD2 aligns across 8 bases. The CDR3 is 16 amino acids. After removal of 1 base from V and 4 bases from J, the junction contained 7 bases not matched to a gene. Germline values: CDR1 LGHDT, CDR2 YNNKEL (reference sequence). CDR3 in amino acids: CASSQGLGGAADTQYF. For the CDR3, the DNA is TGTGCCAGCAGCCAAGGCCTCGGGGGGGCAGCAGATACGCAGTATTTT.

This rearrangement joins TRBV18 to TRBJ1-4; 9 nucleotides agree with TRBD1. The CDR3 is 14 amino acids. With V trimmed by 5 bases and J by 7 bases, 5 bases remained unmatched. Germline CDR1 KGHSH, CDR2 LQKENI. CDR3 nucleotides: TGTGCCAGCTCAAACAGGGGGCTGAGTGAAAAACTGTTTTTT. It is translated as CASSNRGLSEKLFF. The complete variable domain, with remaining parts taken from reference TRBV18 and TRBJ1-4, reads NAGVMQNPRHLVRRRGQEARLRCSPMKGHSHVYWYRQLPEEGLKFMVYLQKENIIDESGMPKERFSAEFPKEGPSILRIQQVVRGDSAAYFCASSNRGLSEKLFFGSGTQLSVL.

The chain combines TRBV4-3 with TRBJ1-1; D perhaps matches TRBD1 (6 bases). CDR3 length equals 14 residues. The ends were cut back, 5 bases at V and 7 bases at J, with 17 bases in the middle. Germline V lookup: CDR1 LGHNA, CDR2 YSLEER. CDR3 in amino acids: CASSARVGGLEAFF. DNA for the CDR3: TGCGCCAGCAGCGCCAGGGTGGGGGGGCTTGAAGCTTTCTTT.

The gene calls are TRBV12-3 or TRBV12-4 and TRBJ1-2, with D perhaps TRBD1 (5 bases). Trimming cost V 6 bases and J 8 bases, with 16 bases left between them. CDR3 length: 13 residues. CDR3 residues: CASRPAGTQGYTF. The CDR3 coding sequence is TGTGCCAGCAGACCTGCAGGGACTCAGGGCTACACCTTC.

J is TRBJ2-7 and V is TRBV4-1, with D possibly matching TRBD1 (6 bases). Trimming stripped 5 bases from V and 1 base from J, with 15 bases between. This CDR3 has 15 amino acids. Germline lookup yields CDR1 MGHRA and CDR2 YSYEKL. The CDR3: CASSSEGQNSYEQYF. Here the CDR3 DNA reads TGCGCCAGCAGCAGCGAAGGACAGAATTCCTACGAGCAGTACTTC.

This clone has just a few counts. V and J are TRBV6-2 or TRBV6-3 and TRBJ1-2; D might be TRBD1 (5 bases). Germline-derived CDR1 and CDR2 are MNHEY and SVGEGT. Trimming took 4 bases from V and 8 from J, leaving 20 bases between them. The length of the CDR3 is 15 residues. Here the CDR3 reads CASSSRAGYPRGYTF. The CDR3 DNA reads TGTGCCAGCAGTTCTCGGGCAGGGTATCCTCGCGGCTACACCTTC.

This clone has more than one count but fewer than ten. The J gene is TRBJ2-1, the V gene TRBV6-2 or TRBV6-3, with 7 bases aligning to TRBD1. The junction had 4 bases not matched to a gene; V was cut back by 0 bases and J by 2 bases. CDR1 is MNHEY and CDR2 is SVGEGT in the germline V gene. The CDR3 is 16 amino acids. The CDR3 sequence is CASSYSFGTAYNEQFF. The DNA for the CDR3 is TGTGCCAGCAGTTACTCGTTTGGGACAGCCTACAATGAGCAGTTCTTC.

The chain employs TRBV10-2 and TRBJ2-2, with D possibly TRBD1 on 6 matching bases. V shed 4 bases and J shed 8 bases, with 11 bases lying between them. The CDR3 sequence is 13 residues long. Germline CDR1 and CDR2: WSHSY and SAAADI. The CDR3 is CASSGTVAGELFF. The DNA for the CDR3 is TGCGCCAGCAGTGGGACAGTAGCAGGGGAGCTGTTTTTT.

This chain joins TRBV4-3 and TRBJ1-1; TRBD1 matches at 8 bases. The germline V gene has CDR1 LGHNA and CDR2 YSLEER. The V segment lost 1 base and the J segment 0 bases; nucleotides outside the gene matches: 10. This CDR3 spans 18 amino acids. As DNA, the CDR3 is TGCGCCAGCAGCCAAGGGACAGGGACATACCAAATGAACACTGAAGCTTTCTTT. Translating it yields CASSQGTGTYQMNTEAFF.

The chain uses TRBV6-2 or TRBV6-3 and TRBJ1-3, with 7 bases that match TRBD1. The CDR3 length is 17 residues. The J segment lost 0 bases and the V segment lost 0 bases, leaving 5 bases of the junction unmatched. Germline CDR1 and CDR2: MNHEY and SVGEGT. DNA for the CDR3: TGTGCCAGCAGTTACTCCCGGACAGGCGGCTCTGGAAACACCATATATTTT. It codes for CASSYSRTGGSGNTIYF.

The chain couples TRBV19 to TRBJ1-5; a possible D gene is TRBD1 (5 bases). Trimming stripped 3 bases from V and 2 bases from J, with 11 bases between. Germline values: CDR1 LNHDA, CDR2 SQIVND (reference sequence). The CDR3 runs 15 residues. The DNA for the CDR3 is TGTGCCAGTAGTATTCCAGGGTTCGGCAATCAGCCCCAGCATTTT. Translating gives CASSIPGFGNQPQHF.

The chain is built from TRBV7-8 and TRBJ1-2; D remains unclear. Deletions cut 3 bases from V and 5 bases from J, with 16 bases between. The CDR3 has 15 amino acids. Germline CDR1 and CDR2: SGHVS and FQNEAQ. For the CDR3, the DNA is TGTGCCAGCAGCTTGGGGAGACAAGCGAATTATGGCTACACCTTC. As protein: CASSLGRQANYGYTF.

This clone showed up just once. The chain uses TRBV7-2 and TRBJ2-5; 10 nucleotides match TRBD2. Losses at the gene ends were 5 bases for V and 4 bases for J; bases not matched to a gene: 4. This CDR3 is 14 amino acids long. The germline V gene has CDR1 SGHTA and CDR2 FQGNSA. In nucleotides, the CDR3 is TGTGCCAGCAGCAGCGGGGGGGGGTCAGAGACCCAGTACTTC. Protein product: CASSSGGGSETQYF. Drawing the rest from reference TRBV7-2 and TRBJ2-5, the complete variable domain is GAGVSQSPSNKVTEKGKDVELRCDPISGHTALYWYRQSLGQGLEFLIYFQGNSAPDKSGLPSDRFSAERTGGSVSTLTIQRTQQEDSAVYLCASSSGGGSETQYFGPGTRLLVL.